Shown below are 19 T cell receptor beta chains from a single sample sequenced in a study of early T cells in non-severe SARS-CoV-2 infection. TCRdb ran MiXCR on the 5' RACE reads and lists one entry per CDR3 protein. The sample lists 50,000 to 60,000 distinct CDR3 sequences, more than 7% occurring once. Source material: whole blood. Receptors were obtained from an adult who was a healthcare worker with PCR-confirmed SARS-CoV-2 infection or an uninfected control (not recorded which).

The chain joins TRBV5-1 to TRBJ2-1, with 10 bases matching TRBD2. V gave up 2 bases and J gave up 5 bases; unmatched junction bases: 4. Germline V gene lookup returns CDR1 SGHRS and CDR2 YFSETQ. The CDR3 is 15 amino acids. The CDR3 sequence is CASSLRTSGNNEQFF. Here the CDR3 DNA reads TGCGCCAGCAGCTTACGGACTAGCGGAAACAATGAGCAGTTCTTC.

As regards this clonotype: A much larger clone differs by one base, so this may be a read error. The chain couples TRBV28 to TRBJ2-5, with 11 bases identical to TRBD2. This CDR3 comprises 16 residues. The V gene's germline CDR1 is MDHEN and CDR2 SYDVKM. The CDR3 sequence is CANSLWTSGFQETQYF. The CDR3 DNA sequence: TGTGCCAACAGTCTTTGGACTAGCGGGTTTCAAGAGACCCAGTACTTC. The variable domain in full, with the rest retrieved from reference TRBV28 and TRBJ2-5, is DVKVTQSSRYLVKRTGEKVFLECVQDMDHENMFWYRQDPGLGLRLIYFSYDVKMKEKGDIPEGYSVSREKKERFSLILESASTNQTSMYLCANSLWTSGFQETQYFGPGTRLLVL.

This clonotype was picked up a small number of times. The J gene is TRBJ1-5, the V gene TRBV7-8, with D maybe TRBD1 (6 bases). V lost 5 bases to trimming and J lost 1 base, with 18 bases between them. The CDR3 length is 17 residues. Germline V gives CDR1 SGHVS, CDR2 FQNEAQ. This CDR3 reads CASSPPRGAGSNQPQHF. Here the CDR3 DNA reads TGTGCCAGCAGCCCCCCGCGGGGGGCAGGAAGCAATCAGCCCCAGCATTTT.

The CDR3 sequence is CASSMRGGRGDTEAFF. CDR3 DNA: TGTGCCAGCAGCATGCGGGGAGGAAGAGGGGACACTGAAGCTTTCTTT. V and J are TRBV7-9 and TRBJ1-1; possible D gene TRBD1, 5 bases. The CDR3 has 16 residues. V was pared by 5 bases and J by 3 bases, with 19 bases between. CDR1 is SEHNR and CDR2 is FQNEAQ in the germline V gene (reference sequence). Using reference TRBV7-9 and TRBJ1-1 for the parts outside the CDR3, the full variable domain is DTGVSQNPRHKITKRGQNVTFRCDPISEHNRLYWYRQTLGQGPEFLTYFQNEAQLEKSRLLSDRFSAERPKGSFSTLEIQRTEQGDSAMYLCASSMRGGRGDTEAFFGQGTRLTVV.

Concerning this clonotype itself: A much bigger clone sits one base away, suggesting this may be a read error. This rearrangement joins TRBV3-1 to TRBJ2-5; D may correspond to TRBD1 or TRBD2 (5 bases each). This CDR3 spans 16 amino acids. Germline assignment: CDR1 LGHDT and CDR2 YNNKEL (reference sequence). CDR3 loop: CASSQWQQHQGEAQYF. The CDR3 DNA is TGTGCCAGCAGCCAATGGCAGCAACACCAGGGAGAGGCCCAGTACTTC.

The V gene is TRBV11-1, the J gene TRBJ2-6, with TRBD1 as a possible D gene (5 bases). The CDR3 has 15 amino acids. Per the germline V gene, CDR1 is SGHAT and CDR2 is FQDESV (reference sequence). Trimming stripped 5 bases from V and 2 bases from J, with 10 bases between. CDR3 sequence (DNA): TGTGCCAGCAGCCCCAGGGTGACTGGGGCCAACGTCCTGACTTTC. It yields the protein CASSPRVTGANVLTF. Variable domain in full (rest from reference TRBV11-1 and TRBJ2-6): EAEVAQSPRYKITEKSQAVAFWCDPISGHATLYWYRQILGQGPELLVQFQDESVVDDSQLPKDRFSAERLKGVDSTLKIQPAELGDSAMYLCASSPRVTGANVLTFGAGSRLTVL.

The table lists this clonotype with a few counts. The V call is TRBV21-1, the J call TRBJ1-1; the D call in the table, TRBD1, was not verified against the DNA. TRBV21-1 is a pseudogene locus. This CDR3 comprises 15 residues. CDR3 nucleotides: TGTGCCAGCAGCACCCCCAGGTTGGCGAACACTGAAGCTTTCTTT. It is translated as CASSTPRLANTEAFF.

This clonotype was picked up a small number of times. The chain employs TRBV2 and TRBJ1-1; no reliable D call. Trimming left V 3 bases short and J 4 bases short, with 9 bases between. Germline CDR1 SNHLY, CDR2 FYNNEI. This CDR3 contains 13 residues. CDR3 nucleotide sequence: TGTGCCAGCAGTGAGGCCCCGGGCACTGAAGCTTTCTTT. Protein sequence: CASSEAPGTEAFF.

The rearrangement joins TRBV15 to TRBJ2-3, with 10 bases that match TRBD2. Per germline, CDR1 LNHNV and CDR2 YYDKDF (reference sequence). V shed 5 bases and J 2 bases; nucleotides not matched to a gene: 7. The CDR3 extends over 16 amino acids. For the CDR3, the DNA is TGTGCCACCAGCGCCGGACTAGCGGAACACACAGATACGCAGTATTTT. Amino acids: CATSAGLAEHTDTQYF. Full variable domain (missing parts from reference TRBV15 and TRBJ2-3): DAMVIQNPRYQVTQFGKPVTLSCSQTLNHNVMYWYQQKSSQAPKLLFHYYDKDFNNEADTPDNFQSRRPNTSFCFLDIRSPGLGDTAMYLCATSAGLAEHTDTQYFGPGTRLTVL.

The CDR3: CASSLNTARDTQYF. Written as DNA, the CDR3 is TGTGCCAGCAGCTTAAATACAGCCCGAGATACGCAGTATTTT. V and J are TRBV7-6 and TRBJ2-3; D unresolved. This CDR3 is built from 14 residues. Germline assignment: CDR1 SGHVS and CDR2 FNYEAQ. V lost 2 bases and J 5 bases, leaving 11 bases between the germline ends. The full variable domain, in which reference TRBV7-6 and TRBJ2-3 provide the parts outside the CDR3, is GAGVSQSPRYKVTKRGQDVALRCDPISGHVSLYWYRQALGQGPEFLTYFNYEAQQDKSGLPNDRFSAERPEGSISTLTIQRTEQRDSAMYRCASSLNTARDTQYFGPGTRLTVL.

There are many counts of this clonotype. V is TRBV28 and J is TRBJ2-1, with D possibly being TRBD2 (6 bases). Germline lookup yields CDR1 MDHEN and CDR2 SYDVKM. The CDR3 length is 14 residues. The germline V and J ends were trimmed by 8 bases and 2 bases, with 13 bases remaining between them. The CDR3 region is CASVGGGTYNEQFF. The CDR3, as DNA: TGTGCCAGCGTCGGGGGAGGCACCTACAATGAGCAGTTCTTC. The entire variable domain, with the rest obtained from reference TRBV28 and TRBJ2-1, is as follows: DVKVTQSSRYLVKRTGEKVFLECVQDMDHENMFWYRQDPGLGLRLIYFSYDVKMKEKGDIPEGYSVSREKKERFSLILESASTNQTSMYLCASVGGGTYNEQFFGPGTRLTVL.

This clonotype was seen repeatedly, ten times or more. The J gene is TRBJ1-1, the V gene TRBV7-2; possibly TRBD1 for D (5 bases). This CDR3 comprises 14 residues. Trimming shortened V by 5 bases and J by 4 bases, and 14 bases separated the two germline ends. Germline V gene lookup returns CDR1 SGHTA and CDR2 FQGNSA. CDR3 region: CASSLQTVGTEAFF. The CDR3 coding sequence is TGTGCCAGCAGCCTACAGACAGTCGGCACTGAAGCTTTCTTT. Using reference TRBV7-2 and TRBJ1-1 for the parts outside the CDR3, the full variable domain is GAGVSQSPSNKVTEKGKDVELRCDPISGHTALYWYRQSLGQGLEFLIYFQGNSAPDKSGLPSDRFSAERTGGSVSTLTIQRTQQEDSAVYLCASSLQTVGTEAFFGQGTRLTVV.

This clonotype was seen at least ten times. V gene TRBV2 combines with J gene TRBJ2-7, with D perhaps matching TRBD2 (7 bases). Germline V gene sequence: CDR1 SNHLY, CDR2 FYNNEI. V lost 2 bases and J lost 2, with 13 bases in between. This CDR3 comprises 15 residues. The CDR3, as DNA: TGTGCCAGCAGTGAAAGGGGGGGGCGGACCTACGAGCAGTACTTC. This gives the protein CASSERGGRTYEQYF.

This chain uses TRBV29-1 with TRBJ2-3; the D gene is possibly TRBD1 (7 bases). With 4 bases removed from V and 3 bases from J, the gap between germline ends came to 11 bases. There are 13 residues in the CDR3. The germline gives CDR1 SQVTM, CDR2 ANQGSEA. The DNA for the CDR3 is TGCAGCGTTGCGGAGGGGGCAACAGATACGCAGTATTTT. Its protein product is CSVAEGATDTQYF.

The table lists this clonotype with a few counts. V is TRBV9 and J is TRBJ2-1; the D call may be TRBD1 or TRBD2 (5 bases each). Between the trimmed V and J ends, which lost 2 bases and 9 bases, there was a span of 15 bases. The CDR3 has 14 amino acids. Germline loops: CDR1 SGDLS, CDR2 YYNGEE. CDR3 region: CASSVSVIGTEQFF. The CDR3 nucleotides read TGTGCCAGCAGCGTCTCCGTTATAGGGACTGAGCAGTTCTTC.

The CDR3: CASRRDTYNEQFF. The CDR3 DNA sequence: TGTGCCAGCAGAAGGGACACCTACAATGAGCAGTTCTTC. This chain joins TRBV2 and TRBJ2-1; perhaps TRBD1 as D (6 bases). Germline lookup yields CDR1 SNHLY and CDR2 FYNNEI. The ends were cut back, 6 bases at V and 2 bases at J, with 8 bases in the middle. The CDR3 spans 13 residues. The entire variable domain, with the rest obtained from reference TRBV2 and TRBJ2-1, is as follows: EPEVTQTPSHQVTQMGQEVILRCVPISNHLYFYWYRQILGQKVEFLVSFYNNEISEKSEIFDDQFSVERPDGSNFTLKIRSTKLEDSAMYFCASRRDTYNEQFFGPGTRLTVL.

The chain combines TRBV5-1 with TRBJ2-1; the match to TRBD1 covers 7 bases. This CDR3 region has 16 residues. J lost 4 bases, V lost 4 bases, and 11 bases had no gene match. Germline loops: CDR1 SGHRS, CDR2 YFSETQ. CDR3 nucleotides: TGCGCCAGCAGCATGGGACAGATAGTGACATACAATGAGCAGTTCTTC. As protein: CASSMGQIVTYNEQFF.

This clonotype came up a few times. V is TRBV14 and J is TRBJ2-3, with TRBD2 identical over 9 bases. CDR1 and CDR2 from the germline V gene are SGHDN and FVKESK. With V trimmed by 3 bases and J by 5 bases, 12 bases remained unmatched. The CDR3 is made up of 17 amino acids. The CDR3 loop reads CASSQELAGVSGDTQYF. The CDR3 DNA reads TGTGCCAGCAGCCAGGAATTAGCGGGAGTCAGCGGAGATACGCAGTATTTT. Looking up the rest from reference TRBV14 and TRBJ2-3 gives the full variable domain: EAGVTQFPSHSVIEKGQTVTLRCDPISGHDNLYWYRRVMGKEIKFLLHFVKESKQDESGMPNNRFLAERTGGTYSTLKVQPAELEDSGVYFCASSQELAGVSGDTQYFGPGTRLTVL.

The table lists this clonotype with many counts. An end of the junction does not agree with germline; a read error may underlie this. This chain links TRBV12-3 or TRBV12-4 with TRBJ2-7; a weak D match, TRBD2 (5 bases). This CDR3 has 11 residues. CDR3 coding DNA: TGTGCCAGCAGTTTGTTCGGGAACGCCGTTTTC. Translation gives CASSLFGNAVF.